The clone carrying this T cell receptor beta chain was recorded at least ten times. Its antigen remains unknown. This sample was taken from a study of T cells after yellow fever vaccination. The V gene's germline CDR1 is SQVTM and CDR2 ANQGSEA. The V end lost 7 bases, the J end lost 6 bases, and 10 bases lay between the germline ends. The CDR3 spans 10 residues. Study observations and caveats: Relatively few clonotypes were ones that appeared in both CD4 and CD8 compartments. Post-booster samples contained most primary-vaccination clones (approximately 95% CD4, 88% CD8).

Template-switching 5'RACE yielded the TCR cDNA; a universal primer site and UMIs were added in the process. Via MiXCR, TCRdb re-called the 5' RACE reads, giving one row per CDR3 protein. The repertoire includes 350,000 or so distinct CDR3 sequences, 8% to 9.5% of them detected once, and approximately 15% sits in the top ten. Sequencing used PBMCs, obtained around 45 days after the first yellow fever vaccination. The clonotype originates from a man between 18 and 35 years old who received the YFV17D yellow fever vaccine. This chain uses TRBV29-1 with TRBJ2-7, with a weak D call TRBD1 (5 bases). The CDR3 reads CSGRVGEQYV. CDR3 nucleotide sequence: TGCAGCGGCAGGGTGGGCGAGCAGTACGTC.